This T cell receptor (beta chain) was recorded in a study of human T cells and chemical hapten exposure. Study-wide findings and caveats: Expanded TCRs were compared with controls, and the expanded TCRs formed significantly more large CDR3 similarity clusters. Donors had alopecia, so their immune response may differ from healthy people's. TCRs whose frequency exceeded 1 in 1000 remained the same following DPC sensitization.

This CDR3 is 11 amino acids long. V gave up 5 bases and J gave up 9 bases, with 9 bases separating them. CDR1 KGHDR and CDR2 SFDVKD come from the germline V gene. Each CDR3 protein is one row after TCRdb ran MiXCR on the RACE reads. This sample has around 110,000 distinct CDR3 sequences, with 9% to 14% found just once. The table lists this clonotype with many counts. Its antigen is as yet unknown. Time point indicated: patch test 1, 2 weeks after DPC sensitization. Treatment here: therapeutic diphenylcyclopropenone sensitization with weekly scalp DPC. The specimen comprised whole blood, sampled in connection with sensitization to the hapten diphenylcyclopropenone (DPC). This sequence originates from a woman in her forties or fifties with alopecia areata. Some clones in this sample may be carry-over from other donors' samples. The V gene is TRBV24-1, the J gene TRBJ1-2; D not certain. The CDR3 protein is CATSAGWSYTF. For the CDR3, the DNA is TGTGCCACCAGTGCGGGCTGGAGCTACACCTTC.